The source of this T cell receptor (beta chain) is a study of beta chain features in type 1 diabetes (dated by TCRdb to the late 2010s). The study in broad terms: Mean age, gender distribution, total cell number and subset yield were not different between patients and healthy donors. Across all samples, fewer than 130 million sorted cells were examined, and cell number per subset correlated strongly with RNA yield. In the study, recently diagnosed type 1 diabetes patients and matched healthy donors were compared on the TCRB repertoires of their sorted circulating CD4+ T cell subsets. Regulatory and stem cell-like memory subsets were isolated from only 8 patients and roughly eight healthy donors, whereas naive and central memory subsets came from all 28 donors.

The High Capacity cDNA Reverse Transcription Kit was used to reverse transcribe all of the isolated RNA, meaning that expressed TCRB transcripts were what got sequenced. Deep immunoSEQ sequencing was performed on naive, central memory and regulatory T cell samples, with an average of roughly 3.5 million total reads per sample. After sorted cells were lysed in RLT buffer, RNA was extracted with DNase-treated RNeasy Micro or Mini kits, with the choice depending on cell number. To prevent cross-contamination, every cell subset was processed on its own, while patient and healthy donor samples were processed together. TCRB sequences were amplified from cDNA with the immunoSEQ multiplex PCR, producing 87-bp fragments spanning the CDR3 region. Sequencing of the amplicons was done on the Illumina HiSeq platform. In the source study's methods: PCR bias was corrected computationally using synthetic template baselines, and reads within Hamming distance 2 were collapsed, with unmergeable singletons discarded. Reads were aligned to IMGT to assign V, D and J genes, CDR3 length, and insertions or deletions at six rearrangement sites. Within each subset, clonotype counts were normalized to sorted cell number, after which true diversity and Gini coefficients were computed with the tcR R package. The overlap coefficient, calculated on TCRB nucleotide sequences, was used to quantify repertoire sharing. Out-of-frame TCRB sequences from naive cells were analyzed as a proxy for the pre-selection repertoire. TCRdb re-hosts the immuneACCESS table, in-frame sequences only. Its copies lack some clones; in the studies checked, an unresolved V gene accounts for under half of them, and the cause for the rest is not known. V, J and clone size are taken as reported in that table, and D and trimming were inferred from the DNA itself. The sample table shows 250,000 or so clones, and 11% to 15% are seen once. The ten biggest clones cover 0.015% to 0.02% of the sample.

A single peripheral blood draw of around 0.11 L on average was collected from each donor into heparinised tubes. A BD FACSAria II was used to sort naive, central memory, regulatory and stem cell-like memory CD4+ T cells with a panel that included CD45RO, CCR7, CD25, CD127, CD95 and CD27. Every sorted population had a purity above 95%. PBMCs were isolated immediately by Lymphoprep density gradient centrifugation and stained directly without culture. So that batch effects would be minimized, each experiment stained and sorted samples in pairs, pairing one healthy donor with one patient. What the work shows at the level of the full study, not this receptor alone: Naive, central memory and regulatory TCRB repertoires appeared more similar among patients than among healthy donors. HLA sub-analyses involved small numbers of individuals, so any influence of HLA type on TCRB rearrangement remained unresolved. Because cDNA rather than genomic DNA was sequenced, highly expressing activated cells could have been over-represented, although no difference in activation and CD3 levels was found between groups. A moderate but significant shortening of TCRB CDR3 length was observed in type 1 diabetes patients in all four CD4+ subsets. PCR might favor shorter templates, but patient and control samples were amplified and corrected together, so any skew would affect both groups equally. Patients with type 1 diabetes made fewer insertions and deleted more nucleotides at VDJ recombination sites, implying thymic rearrangement abnormalities.

This clone was recorded a few times. Its antigen target is currently unknown. Per-base qualities were not stored, and no clone one base away is much larger. At the junction V is shortened by 2 bases and J by 4 bases, with 12 bases in between. From a lookup of the germline V gene, CDR1 and CDR2 are SGHTA and FQGNSA. Including the terminal cysteine and phenylalanine, the CDR3 comprises 15 residues. Just the 45-base CDR3 DNA is kept, in frame starting at base 1. What was sequenced was naive CD4+ T cells from blood. The sample's cell subset or site label, in plain terms: true naive CD4+ T cells. Here the chain combines TRBV7-2 and TRBJ2-1; matching of 7 bases hints at TRBD2 as the D gene. This clonotype originated in a man younger than 45 with type 1 diabetes. The DNA is TGTGCCAGCAGCTTATCTAGCGGACAGTACAATGAGCAGTTCTTC. Translated, this is CASSLSSGQYNEQFF.